Many counts were recorded for the clone carrying this T cell receptor beta chain. The ends were cut back, 0 bases at V and 8 bases at J, with 16 bases in the middle. CDR3 size: 15 residues. Per the germline V gene, CDR1 is LGHNA and CDR2 is YNFKEQ. For the second PCR, which ran for roughly 7 to 11 cycles, a sample-barcoded 5' primer and a J-beta primer mix were used. Via MiXCR, TCRdb re-called the 5' RACE reads, giving one row per CDR3 protein. The table lists about 940,000 distinct CDR3 sequences, approximately 49% of them singletons. The record originates from a study of blood T cells in healthy people across ages.

Sequencing input: blood. This receptor was taken from a man aged 25 to 40 in good health. The V call is TRBV4-2, the J call TRBJ1-2, with D perhaps TRBD1 (6 bases). The CDR3 coding sequence is TGTGCCAGCAGCCAAGAGACAGGAGGCAGAGGAGGCTACACCTTC. Amino acid sequence: CASSQETGGRGGYTF.